The 32 T cell receptor beta chains below all came from one sample that was sequenced in a study of spatial heterogeneity in lung cancer. Whole-study findings and limits: How many expanded intratumoral alpha and beta TCRs were present tracked the tumor mutation count, which was a count of nonsynonymous mutations.

These receptors have no known antigen. Indicated time point: sample taken at primary tumor resection. TCRdb reprocessed the 5' RACE reads with MiXCR, giving one entry per CDR3 protein. The data hold 15,000 to 20,000 distinct CDR3 sequences, with 5.5% to 8% observed a single time. Specimen: lung tumor tissue, collected at surgery. Receptors originate from a female donor with early-stage non-small cell lung cancer.

Ten or more counts support this clonotype. The V call is TRBV7-8, the J call TRBJ1-5, with TRBD1 identical over 9 bases. The CDR3 length is 15 residues. V lost 1 base, J lost 10 bases, and 8 bases stayed unmatched. CDR1 and CDR2 (germline): SGHVS, FQNEAQ. CDR3 protein: CASSLDGTGWSPQHF. Written as DNA, the CDR3 is TGTGCCAGCAGCTTAGACGGGACAGGGTGGTCACCCCAGCATTTT.

On this clonotype itself: A much larger clonotype is one base distant, so this may be a read error. The chain is built from TRBV6-1 and TRBJ2-4, with D perhaps given as TRBD1 or TRBD2 (6 bases each). There are 11 residues in the CDR3. The germline V gene encodes CDR1 MNHNS and CDR2 SASEGT. The CDR3 reads CTSGQGIIQYF. Here the CDR3 DNA reads TGTACCAGCGGGCAGGGGATCATTCAGTACTTC.

This clonotype showed up many times. The V call is TRBV19, the J call TRBJ2-6; D not certain. Germline lookup yields CDR1 LNHDA and CDR2 SQIVND (reference sequence). CDR3 length: 16 residues. The germline V and J ends were trimmed by 4 bases and 0 bases, with 10 bases remaining between them. CDR3 region: CASSTLLSSGANVLTF. The CDR3 DNA sequence: TGTGCCAGTAGTACCCTACTGAGCTCTGGGGCCAACGTCCTGACTTTC.

In this sample, this clonotype turned up many times. The rearrangement joins TRBV7-3 to TRBJ2-5; D tentatively fits TRBD1 or TRBD2 (5 bases each). The length of the CDR3 is 15 residues. Germline CDR1 SGHTA, CDR2 FQGTGA. With 1 base removed from V and 5 bases from J, the gap between germline ends came to 14 bases. The CDR3 reads CASSLNGARRETQYF. CDR3 coding DNA: TGTGCCAGCAGCTTAAATGGGGCTCGGAGGGAGACCCAGTACTTC.

This clonotype was seen ten or more times. The J gene is TRBJ2-7, the V gene TRBV6-6, with 8 bases aligning to TRBD1. This CDR3 is 17 amino acids long. Germline V CDR1 and CDR2: MNHNY, SVGAGI (reference sequence). J lost 3 bases, V lost 5 bases, and 15 bases had no gene match. The chain's CDR3 is CASSPYSIGTGRYEQYF. CDR3 coding DNA: TGTGCCAGCAGTCCCTATTCTATTGGGACAGGACGCTACGAGCAGTACTTC.

The table lists this clonotype with many counts. CDR3: CASRSSWGPSLAKNIQYF. CDR3 coding DNA: TGTGCCAGCAGATCCAGCTGGGGTCCTAGTCTAGCCAAAAACATTCAGTACTTC. The gene calls are TRBV6-2 or TRBV6-3 and TRBJ2-4; D is unresolved. Trimming removed 6 bases at V and 0 bases at J, with 21 bases between. CDR3 size: 18 residues. CDR1 is MNHEY and CDR2 is SVGEGT in the germline V gene.

In this sample, this clonotype turned up many times. This chain connects TRBV6-6 to TRBJ1-5, with TRBD1 identical over 8 bases. The V segment lost 6 bases and the J segment 0 bases; nucleotides outside the gene matches: 1. Germline loops: CDR1 MNHNY, CDR2 SVGAGI (reference sequence). The length of the CDR3 is 14 residues. This CDR3 is CASSDRGSNQPQHF. Here the CDR3 DNA reads TGTGCCAGCAGCGACAGGGGTAGCAATCAGCCCCAGCATTTT.

In its sample, this clonotype was seen many times. The chain carries TRBV3-1 and TRBJ2-7; TRBD1 aligns across 8 bases. V lost 1 base to trimming and J lost 4 bases; unmatched junction nucleotides: 6. The CDR3 sequence is 15 residues long. Germline V gene sequence: CDR1 LGHDT, CDR2 YNNKEL (reference sequence). Written as DNA, the CDR3 is TGTGCCAGCAGCCAAGCTGGGACAGGTTCGTACGAGCAGTACTTC. This codes for CASSQAGTGSYEQYF.

This clonotype was seen ten or more times. The chain uses TRBV7-2 and TRBJ1-2, with TRBD1 matching over 7 bases. The germline CDR1 and CDR2 sequences are SGHTA and FQGNSA. V shed 1 base, J shed 4 bases, and the junction held 3 bases outside the gene matches. The CDR3 contains 14 residues. The CDR3 region has the DNA TGTGCCAGCAGCTTAGACAGGGGCGGCTATGGCTACACCTTC. Amino acids: CASSLDRGGYGYTF.

V gene TRBV27 combines with J gene TRBJ2-5; D possibly uses TRBD1 or TRBD2 (6 bases each). Germline V gene data show CDR1 as MNHEY and CDR2 as SMNVEV (reference sequence). The CDR3 consists of 14 residues. Trimming took 8 bases from V and 2 from J, leaving 15 bases between them. The CDR3 region is CASPTGARQETQYF. CDR3 sequence (DNA): TGTGCCAGCCCTACGGGGGCCAGGCAAGAGACCCAGTACTTC.

This clonotype was seen at least ten times. CDR3 sequence reads: CASSYEGPAQYF. CDR3 bases: TGTGCCAGCAGTTACGAGGGGCCGGCCCAGTACTTC. The V and J genes are TRBV6-2 or TRBV6-3 and TRBJ2-5, with D perhaps TRBD1 or TRBD2 (5 bases each). CDR3 size: 12 residues. Germline V CDR1 and CDR2: MNHEY, SVGEGT. V lost 2 bases and J 9 bases, leaving 10 bases between the germline ends.

There are many counts of this clonotype. V and J are TRBV12-3 or TRBV12-4 and TRBJ2-3, with TRBD2 matching 8 bases. V dropped 4 bases and J dropped 0; count of bases not matched to a gene: 0. This CDR3 region has 14 residues. CDR3 coding DNA: TGTGCCAGCAGTTCTAGCGGGAGCACAGATACGCAGTATTTT. Its translation: CASSSSGSTDTQYF.

The V and J genes are TRBV7-2 and TRBJ2-1; D is uncertain. The CDR3 contains 15 residues. V was clipped by 0 bases and J by 6 bases, with 12 bases between them. CDR1 and CDR2 (germline): SGHTA, FQGNSA. The CDR3 region is CASSLAASQPNEQFF. CDR3 DNA: TGTGCCAGCAGCTTAGCGGCTTCACAACCCAATGAGCAGTTCTTC. The full variable domain, with the rest looked up from reference TRBV7-2 and TRBJ2-1, is GAGVSQSPSNKVTEKGKDVELRCDPISGHTALYWYRQSLGQGLEFLIYFQGNSAPDKSGLPSDRFSAERTGGSVSTLTIQRTQQEDSAVYLCASSLAASQPNEQFFGPGTRLTVL.

This clonotype has a handful of counts. This rearrangement joins TRBV7-3 to TRBJ2-5; 8 positions match TRBD1. Germline CDR1 reads SGHTA; CDR2 reads FQGTGA. There are 13 residues in the CDR3. The junction had 2 bases not matched to a gene; V was cut back by 5 bases and J by 3 bases. In DNA form, the CDR3 reads TGTGCCAGCAGCCGGGGACAGGAAGAGACCCAGTACTTC. As protein: CASSRGQEETQYF.

This clonotype has ten or more counts. CDR3 DNA: TGTGCCAGCAGCAAACAAGGGAACAGGCTTTCTGGGGCCAACGTCCTGACTTTC. This encodes CASSKQGNRLSGANVLTF. This chain links TRBV11-2 with TRBJ2-6, with D tentatively TRBD1 (5 bases). CDR1 is SGHAT and CDR2 is FQNNGV in the germline V gene. Trimming removed 5 bases at V and 1 base at J, with 18 bases between. This CDR3 comprises 18 residues.

This clonotype has ten or more counts. The gene calls are TRBV7-2 and TRBJ1-4, with 7 bases lining up with TRBD1. The CDR3 is 15 amino acids. The V gene's germline CDR1 is SGHTA and CDR2 FQGNSA. V lost 6 bases, J lost 6 bases, and 10 bases stayed unmatched. The CDR3 region is CASRINRGTDEKLFF. In DNA, the CDR3 is TGTGCCAGCAGAATTAACAGGGGAACGGATGAAAAACTGTTTTTT.

In its sample, this clonotype ranks as medium-sized. The chain carries TRBV12-3 or TRBV12-4 and TRBJ2-7; D unclear. Trimming took off 3 bases at V and 0 bases at J, with 9 bases between the two ends. This CDR3 contains 14 residues. The CDR3 reads CASSLGASSYEQYF. The CDR3 nucleotides are TGTGCCAGCAGTTTGGGCGCTAGCTCCTACGAGCAGTACTTC.

This clonotype was seen ten or more times. The V call is TRBV7-2, the J call TRBJ2-5; D not certain. From germline, CDR1 is SGHTA and CDR2 FQGNSA. V lost 0 bases, J lost 5 bases, and 10 bases lay in between. The CDR3 loop spans 14 amino acids. The CDR3 nucleotides are TGTGCCAGCAGCTTAGCGGCTAGGGCGGAGACCCAGTACTTC. Its protein product is CASSLAARAETQYF.

Only a few counts were recorded for this clonotype. This sequence joins TRBV28 and TRBJ1-4; D is ambiguous. CDR3 length equals 13 residues. Trimming took 11 bases from V and 7 from J, leaving 17 bases between them. Per germline, CDR1 MDHEN and CDR2 SYDVKM. The CDR3 DNA reads as TGTGCCTCCTTATCCGGGAAAATTGAAAAACTGTTTTTT. Protein product: CASLSGKIEKLFF.

This clonotype was recorded at least ten times. This chain uses TRBV6-2 or TRBV6-3 with TRBJ2-1; 8 positions agree with TRBD2. The CDR3 totals 16 residues. V dropped 6 bases and J dropped 8; count of bases not matched to a gene: 15. The germline gives CDR1 MNHEY, CDR2 SVGEGT. The CDR3 bases are TGTGCCAGCAGAAAACACGCCTCCGGACTAGCCGATGAGCAGTTCTTC. Its protein product is CASRKHASGLADEQFF.

This clonotype occurred many times. The rearrangement joins TRBV18 to TRBJ2-3, with 7 bases fitting TRBD1. This CDR3 spans 14 amino acids. Trimming took 8 bases from V and 4 from J; bases not matched to a gene: 9. CDR1 is KGHSH and CDR2 is LQKENI in the germline V gene. DNA of the CDR3: TGTGCCAGCCGGGACAGCGGAACGGCAGATACGCAGTATTTT. Translating gives CASRDSGTADTQYF. The full variable domain, rest sourced from reference TRBV18 and TRBJ2-3, is NAGVMQNPRHLVRRRGQEARLRCSPMKGHSHVYWYRQLPEEGLKFMVYLQKENIIDESGMPKERFSAEFPKEGPSILRIQQVVRGDSAAYFCASRDSGTADTQYFGPGTRLTVL.

The sample holds many counts of this clonotype. CDR3 residues: CAWSGQRGNTIYF. As DNA, the CDR3 is TGTGCCTGGAGTGGACAGCGGGGAAACACCATATATTTT. The chain uses TRBV30 and TRBJ1-3; D is possibly TRBD1 (5 bases). This CDR3 is built from 13 residues. V dropped 1 base and J dropped 4 bases, with 8 bases sitting between them. The germline gives CDR1 GTSNPN, CDR2 SVGIG (reference sequence).

The sample holds many counts of this clonotype. V gene TRBV6-6 combines with J gene TRBJ2-3; a possible D gene is TRBD1 (5 bases). V gave up 2 bases and J gave up 1 base, with 10 bases separating them. The CDR3 is made up of 15 amino acids. CDR1 MNHNY and CDR2 SVGAGI come from the germline V gene (reference sequence). This CDR3 is CASSYGQGRTDTQYF. The CDR3 DNA reads TGTGCCAGCAGTTACGGGCAGGGCCGCACAGATACGCAGTATTTT.

This clonotype appeared many times. The chain uses TRBV2 and TRBJ2-7; 8 positions match TRBD1. Per the germline V gene, CDR1 is SNHLY and CDR2 is FYNNEI. Losses at the gene ends were 8 bases for V and 4 bases for J; bases not matched to a gene: 7. CDR3 length: 13 residues. CDR3 amino acids: CASLKQGVYEQYF. DNA for the CDR3: TGTGCCAGCCTTAAACAGGGGGTATACGAGCAGTACTTC.

This clonotype was counted ten times or more. The chain couples TRBV6-6 to TRBJ2-3; maybe TRBD1 (5 bases). Germline loops: CDR1 MNHNY, CDR2 SVGAGI (reference sequence). Trimming pared 4 bases from V and 6 bases from J, leaving 14 bases between. CDR3 length: 14 residues. This CDR3 is CASSFGHLGDTQYF. CDR3 bases: TGTGCCAGCAGTTTCGGACACCTGGGGGATACGCAGTATTTT.

There are many counts of this clonotype. The chain has TRBV13 and TRBJ1-1; D gene ambiguous. V lost 3 bases and J 10 bases, leaving 15 bases between the germline ends. Per the germline V gene, CDR1 is PRHDT and CDR2 is FYEKMQ (reference sequence). The CDR3 length is 13 residues. The CDR3 DNA sequence: TGTGCCAGCAGCTTTGGACGGTGGATAGGAGCTTTCTTT. Translating gives CASSFGRWIGAFF.

The CDR3 reads CASSPRGSAKNIQYF. CDR3 DNA: TGTGCCAGCAGCCCACGGGGCTCGGCCAAAAACATTCAGTACTTC. The V gene is TRBV7-9, the J gene TRBJ2-4; D is perhaps TRBD1 or TRBD2 (5 bases each). The V end lost 5 bases, the J end lost 1 base, and 12 bases lay between the germline ends. The CDR3 is made up of 15 amino acids. Germline V gene lookup returns CDR1 SEHNR and CDR2 FQNEAQ (reference sequence). The complete variable domain, with remaining parts taken from reference TRBV7-9 and TRBJ2-4, reads DTGVSQNPRHKITKRGQNVTFRCDPISEHNRLYWYRQTLGQGPEFLTYFQNEAQLEKSRLLSDRFSAERPKGSFSTLEIQRTEQGDSAMYLCASSPRGSAKNIQYFGAGTRLSVL.

This clonotype has ten or more counts. The chain combines TRBV30 with TRBJ2-1; D assignment may be TRBD1 or TRBD2 (5 bases each). The V gene lost 6 bases and the J gene lost 6 bases, with 12 bases spanning the gap. Per the germline V gene, CDR1 is GTSNPN and CDR2 is SVGIG (reference sequence). The CDR3 contains 12 residues. The DNA of the CDR3 is TGTGCCTGTGGGGGAATAGGCAATGAGCAGTTCTTC. Amino acids: CACGGIGNEQFF.

Many counts were recorded for this clonotype. The genes are TRBV6-6 and TRBJ2-2; 8 bases fit TRBD2. This CDR3 region has 18 residues. Germline loops: CDR1 MNHNY, CDR2 SVGAGI (reference sequence). V gave up 2 bases and J gave up 7 bases; unmatched junction bases: 15. CDR3: CASSYRGNSGSVFGELFF. CDR3 DNA sequence: TGTGCCAGCAGTTACCGGGGGAACAGCGGGAGCGTATTCGGGGAGCTGTTTTTT.

This clonotype has a count of ten or more. This CDR3 reads CASSPYRDDTEAFF. The DNA of the CDR3 is TGTGCCAGCTCCCCATACCGGGATGACACTGAAGCTTTCTTT. The V and J genes are TRBV18 and TRBJ1-1; D gene unclear. The CDR3 extends over 14 amino acids. Trimming cost V 6 bases and J 3 bases, with 14 bases left between them. Germline lookup yields CDR1 KGHSH and CDR2 LQKENI.

This clonotype was recorded at least ten times. The chain has TRBV7-2 and TRBJ2-3; possible D gene TRBD2, 6 bases. The ends were cut back, 1 base at V and 5 bases at J, with 13 bases in the middle. Germline V gene sequence: CDR1 SGHTA, CDR2 FQGNSA. The CDR3 has 15 residues. CDR3 sequence (DNA): TGTGCCAGCAGCTTAGTGTTAGCGGAGCGAGATACGCAGTATTTT. Translating gives CASSLVLAERDTQYF.

This clonotype was seen repeatedly, ten times or more. CDR3 nucleotides: TGCAGTGCTAGAGGGGTTATCGGGGGTGGCCATGGCTACACCTTC. Protein: CSARGVIGGGHGYTF. The chain is built from TRBV20-1 and TRBJ1-2; tentatively, D is TRBD1 (5 bases). V dropped 1 base and J dropped 6 bases, with 18 bases sitting between them. The CDR3 sequence is 15 residues long. Germline V CDR1 and CDR2: DFQATT, SNEGSKA (reference sequence).